The 14 T cell receptor beta chains below were found in one sample sequenced in a study of shared clonotypes between healthy human individuals. Only in-frame clones appear in the TCRdb table, and some are missing; sequencing was by immunoSEQ multiplex PCR. The top ten hold over 10% of the sample, which has hundreds of thousands of clones, 70% to 80% seen once. The sample consisted of PBMCs. The receptors stem from a woman in her thirties or forties in good health. Some clones in this sample may be carry-over from other donors' samples.

The rearrangement uses TRBV12-5 and TRBJ2-7; 9 bases map to TRBD2. Trimming at V came to 0 bases and at J to 2 bases, leaving 14 bases not matched to a gene. Germline CDR1 LGHNT, CDR2 FRNRAP. This CDR3 comprises 19 residues. The CDR3 DNA reads TGTGCTAGTGGTTTGGTACCTCGTCCGGGTCTAGCGGGACCCTACGAGCAGTACTTC. Protein product: CASGLVPRPGLAGPYEQYF.

The rearrangement joins TRBV13 to TRBJ2-7; D is ambiguous. V was pared by 4 bases and J by 4 bases, with 8 bases between. CDR1 is PRHDT and CDR2 is FYEKMQ in the germline V gene (reference sequence). CDR3 length: 12 residues. The CDR3 sequence is CASSSMTYEQYF. DNA for the CDR3: TGTGCCAGCAGCTCAATGACTTACGAGCAGTACTTC. Combining the CDR3 with reference TRBV13 and TRBJ2-7 gives the whole variable domain AAGVIQSPRHLIKEKRETATLKCYPIPRHDTVYWYQQGPGQDPQFLISFYEKMQSDKGSIPDRFSAQQFSDYHSELNMSSLELGDSALYFCASSSMTYEQYFGPGTRLTVT.

The chain uses TRBV19 and TRBJ2-3, with D possibly being TRBD2 (5 bases). Germline lookup yields CDR1 LNHDA and CDR2 SQIVND (reference sequence). V lost 5 bases to trimming and J lost 0 bases, with 12 bases between them. This CDR3 spans 15 amino acids. The CDR3: CASSDPSGSTDTQYF. DNA for the CDR3: TGTGCCAGTAGTGACCCTTCGGGAAGCACAGATACGCAGTATTTT.

This chain uses TRBV30 with TRBJ2-2, with 7 bases matching TRBD1. In germline, CDR1 is GTSNPN, CDR2 SVGIG (reference sequence). This CDR3 is 14 amino acids long. With V trimmed by 8 bases and J by 1 base, 7 bases remained unmatched. CDR3 coding DNA: TGTGCCCTGCAAGGGGGCGGGAACACCGGGGAGCTGTTTTTT. Its protein product is CALQGGGNTGELFF.

This chain uses TRBV25-1 with TRBJ2-3; 9 positions match TRBD1. Germline V gene lookup returns CDR1 MGHDK and CDR2 SYGVNS. This CDR3 region has 13 residues. J was trimmed by 2 bases and V by 9 bases; bases with no gene match: 3. The CDR3 nucleotides read TGTGCCAGTGGGGACAGGGTCACAGATACGCAGTATTTT. This sequence encodes CASGDRVTDTQYF. Full variable domain (rest looked up from reference TRBV25-1 and TRBJ2-3): EADIYQTPRYLVIGTGKKITLECSQTMGHDKMYWYQQDPGMELHLIHYSYGVNSTEKGDLSSESTVSRIRTEHFPLTLESARPSHTSQYLCASGDRVTDTQYFGPGTRLTVL.

This chain joins TRBV28 and TRBJ2-7, with TRBD1 identical over 7 bases. J was trimmed by 9 bases and V by 8 bases; bases with no gene match: 13. The CDR3 has 13 amino acids. CDR1 MDHEN and CDR2 SYDVKM come from the germline V gene. CDR3 protein: CASSDRQGIGQYF. The CDR3 DNA sequence: TGTGCCAGCTCGGACCGACAGGGCATCGGGCAGTACTTC.

The chain links TRBV5-1 to TRBJ2-5; 8 nucleotides match TRBD1. The CDR3 loop spans 14 amino acids. Germline CDR1 is SGHRS and CDR2 is YFSETQ. V lost 3 bases, J lost 4 bases, and 5 bases stayed unmatched. The CDR3 region has the DNA TGCGCCAGCAGCTCTGACAGGGGAGGAGAGACCCAGTACTTC. This translates into CASSSDRGGETQYF.

This chain joins TRBV9 and TRBJ2-7, with TRBD1 identical over 7 bases. The CDR3 has 14 amino acids. V was pared by 3 bases and J by 2 bases, with 5 bases of the junction left unmatched. Germline CDR1 and CDR2: SGDLS and YYNGEE. CDR3 region: CASSEGTEAYEQYF. The CDR3, as DNA: TGTGCCAGCAGCGAGGGGACAGAGGCCTACGAGCAGTACTTC.

This clone was counted once. The rearrangement joins TRBV10-1 to TRBJ2-7; D perhaps matches TRBD1 (6 bases). Germline CDR1 reads WNHNN; CDR2 reads SYGVQD (reference sequence). The CDR3 is 15 residues long. Trimming stripped 0 bases from V and 4 bases from J, with 13 bases between. CDR3 nucleotide sequence: TGCGCCAGCAGTGAGTCGGAGGACAGCGGATACGAGCAGTACTTC. This sequence encodes CASSESEDSGYEQYF.

V usage is TRBV5-6 and J usage is TRBJ2-7; D possibly uses TRBD1 or TRBD2 (5 bases each). CDR1 is SGHDT, CDR2 YYEEEE, per germline. The CDR3 runs 13 residues. Trimming took off 2 bases at V and 0 bases at J, with 6 bases between the two ends. CDR3: CASSFGTSYEQYF. The DNA for the CDR3 is TGTGCCAGCAGCTTTGGGACCTCCTACGAGCAGTACTTC.

This clone was seen just once. V is TRBV28 and J is TRBJ2-7; D is unresolved. Trimming removed 6 bases at V and 7 bases at J, with 13 bases between. CDR1 and CDR2 from the germline V gene are MDHEN and SYDVKM. CDR3 length equals 12 residues. The CDR3 is CASRGILGEQYF. The CDR3 nucleotides are TGTGCCAGCAGGGGGATTTTGGGGGAGCAGTACTTC.

The rearrangement links TRBV4-1 to TRBJ2-5, with 7 bases that match TRBD1. Germline CDR1 is MGHRA and CDR2 is YSYEKL. This CDR3 spans 15 amino acids. The V gene end was trimmed by 0 bases and the J gene end by 5 bases; junction bases not matched to a gene: 6. CDR3 DNA sequence: TGCGCCAGCAGCCAAGACCACAGGGGTTGGGAGACCCAGTACTTC. This encodes CASSQDHRGWETQYF.

This clone was seen many times. The chain combines TRBV4-1 with TRBJ1-1; perhaps TRBD1 as D (6 bases). The germline gives CDR1 MGHRA, CDR2 YSYEKL. This CDR3 comprises 15 residues. V lost 4 bases to trimming and J lost 4 bases, with 16 bases between them. CDR3 nucleotide sequence: TGCGCCAGCAGCCTTCCCGGGTTCAGGGGCACTGAAGCTTTCTTT. As protein: CASSLPGFRGTEAFF.

The chain is built from TRBV9 and TRBJ2-2; TRBD1 agrees at 11 bases. The CDR3 sequence is 16 residues long. From germline, CDR1 is SGDLS and CDR2 YYNGEE. V trimming: 3 bases; J trimming: 6 bases; junction bases outside the gene matches: 7. CDR3 sequence: CASSDPGQGVSGELFF. The CDR3 DNA is TGTGCCAGCAGCGATCCGGGACAGGGGGTCTCCGGGGAGCTGTTTTTT.